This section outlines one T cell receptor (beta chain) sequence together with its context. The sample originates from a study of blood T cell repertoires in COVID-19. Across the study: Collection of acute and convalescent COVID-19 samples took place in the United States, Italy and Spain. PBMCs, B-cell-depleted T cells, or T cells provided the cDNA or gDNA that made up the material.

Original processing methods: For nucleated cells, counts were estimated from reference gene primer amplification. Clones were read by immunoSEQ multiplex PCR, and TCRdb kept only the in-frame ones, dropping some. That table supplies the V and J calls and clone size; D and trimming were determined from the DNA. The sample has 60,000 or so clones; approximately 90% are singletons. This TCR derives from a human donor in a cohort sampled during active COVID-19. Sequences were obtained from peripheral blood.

In nucleotides, the CDR3 is TGTGCCAGCAGCCCTCGGACAGGCAAAAACACCGGGGAGCTGTTTTTT. Translation: CASSPRTGKNTGELFF. The V and J genes are TRBV3-1 (or the pseudogene TRBV3-2) and TRBJ2-2; 7 bases are shared with TRBD1. V shed 4 bases and J 2 bases; nucleotides not matched to a gene: 7. Germline V gene sequence: CDR1 LGHDT, CDR2 YNNKEL (reference sequence). The CDR3 runs 16 residues.